This T cell receptor (beta chain) is from a study of control samples from healthy donors and cancer patients. The CDR3 totals 11 residues. Germline-derived CDR1 and CDR2 are LGHDT and YNNKEL (reference sequence). The V end lost 6 bases, the J end lost 14 bases, and 11 bases lay between the germline ends. Sequencing used immunoSEQ multiplex PCR; TCRdb keeps in-frame clones, though not all of them. The sample holds fewer than 300,000 clones; approximately 80% are singletons and the top ten take less than 15%. Sequenced: PBMCs. The source of this sequence is a woman in her fifties or sixties with lung cancer. The chain employs TRBV3-1 (or the pseudogene TRBV3-2) and TRBJ1-6, with a tentative D call TRBD1 (5 bases). The CDR3 here is CASRLGGALHF. The CDR3 bases are TGTGCCAGCAGGTTGGGGGGAGCCCTCCACTTT.